This TCR beta chain originates from a study of blood T cells in healthy people across ages. The study recruited healthy Caucasian donors from Russia who were aged about 6 to 90. CDR1 DFQATT and CDR2 SNEGSKA come from the germline V gene (reference sequence). The CDR3 is 12 residues long. The V and J ends lost 3 bases and 8 bases, in that order; junction bases with no gene match: 6. PCR was performed a second time for 7 to 11 cycles using a sample-barcoded 5' primer and a J-beta primer mix. One entry per CDR3 protein, called by TCRdb with MiXCR from the 5' RACE reads. The sample includes 580,000 or so distinct CDR3 sequences, around 48% seen only once; the top ten take 20% to 25%.

The specimen sequenced was blood. The TCR sequence derives from a man at least 80 years old in good health. The chain carries TRBV20-1 and TRBJ1-2; TRBD1 agrees at 7 bases. In DNA form, the CDR3 reads TGCAGTGCTAGTACTTCAGGGGGGGGCTACACCTTC. Protein: CSASTSGGGYTF.